This T cell receptor beta chain was found in a study of OX40 agonist ivuxolimab in advanced cancers. Findings and limits, study-wide: The study observed clonal expansion of CD4+ and CD8+ blood T cells by week 6 at 0.1 to 3.0 mg/kg. Researchers report that CD8+ T cells had, on average, more expanded clones than CD4+.

Patients were excluded for autoimmune disease history or systemic immunosuppression. Profiling relied on immunoSEQ multiplex PCR, and the TCRdb table lists in-frame clones only, not all of them. The data contain 60,000 to 85,000 clones, under 90% of them singletons. The CDR3 has 18 amino acids. Trimming at V came to 2 bases and at J to 0 bases, leaving 8 bases not matched to a gene. The germline gives CDR1 LNHNV, CDR2 YYDKDF (reference sequence). Details on this clone: Its antigen is undetermined.

Sequencing was performed on CD4+ or CD8+ T cells sorted from blood, taken in a trial of the OX40 agonist ivuxolimab. The sequence came from an adult with an advanced solid tumor such as melanoma, head and neck, liver or kidney cancer. V usage is TRBV15 and J usage is TRBJ1-4; 8 nucleotides align to TRBD1. DNA of the CDR3: TGTGCCACCAGCAGACTCCGGGACAGGAGACCAACTAATGAAAAACTGTTTTTT. Translation gives CATSRLRDRRPTNEKLFF. The whole variable domain, filled in from reference TRBV15 and TRBJ1-4, reads DAMVIQNPRYQVTQFGKPVTLSCSQTLNHNVMYWYQQKSSQAPKLLFHYYDKDFNNEADTPDNFQSRRPNTSFCFLDIRSPGLGDTAMYLCATSRLRDRRPTNEKLFFGSGTQLSVL.